This T cell receptor (beta chain) was sequenced during a study of T cell repertoires in cytomegalovirus infection. A note on this clonotype: No antigen is known for it.

Germline lookup yields CDR1 SQVTM and CDR2 ANQGSEA. V gave up 6 bases and J gave up 11 bases, with 14 bases separating them. The CDR3 spans 11 residues. TCRdb recomputed calls from the reads with MiXCR, one row per CDR3 protein. The sample records roughly 700,000 distinct CDR3 sequences, about 33% being singletons. The chain employs TRBV29-1 and TRBJ2-1; TRBD2 might be the D (6 bases). The receptor was derived from a human donor in good health (CMV status not recorded). Some clones in this sample may be carry-over from other donors' samples. Sequenced material: cultured PBMCs, taken from culture after CMV antigen stimulation. The chain's CDR3 is CSVGYSGQQFF. Written as DNA, the CDR3 is TGCAGCGTGGGTTATAGCGGCCAGCAGTTCTTC.